The 25 T cell receptor beta chains below come from one sample, sequenced in a study of graft-versus-host responses after intestinal transplantation (TCRdb year 2021). The library came from the immunoSEQ multiplex PCR assay. What TCRdb holds here is the immuneACCESS table cut down to in-frame rearrangements. Part of the clones is not present; checked against another copy, under half of the missing clones reflect an unresolved V gene, and the others are unexplained. The sample records about 130,000 clones, approximately 92% of which are singletons. The ten largest account for roughly 0.16% of the sample. No antigen has been identified for these receptors. The time point label on this specimen signifies: cells obtained before transplantation from donor or recipient. Sequenced material: unstimulated CD4+ T cells sorted from spleen or lymph node cells, taken before intestinal transplant. These receptors came from a human donor who received an intestinal transplant.

The count of this clone is one. This chain joins TRBV18 and TRBJ2-5; tentative D call: TRBD1 (6 bases). Per germline, CDR1 KGHSH and CDR2 LQKENI. Deletions cut 3 bases from V and 9 bases from J, with 26 bases between. The CDR3 runs 17 residues. The CDR3: CASSPQGRLKLVPAQYF. The CDR3, as DNA: TGTGCCAGCTCACCCCAGGGGAGATTGAAATTGGTTCCGGCCCAGTACTTC.

The chain recombines TRBV7-8 with TRBJ2-1, with 7 bases identical to TRBD1. Germline lookup yields CDR1 SGHVS and CDR2 FQNEAQ. The CDR3 extends over 15 amino acids. The junction had 5 bases not matched to a gene; V was cut back by 1 base and J by 5 bases. CDR3 protein: CASSLGFRGNNEQFF. The DNA for the CDR3 is TGTGCCAGCAGCTTAGGTTTCAGGGGGAACAATGAGCAGTTCTTC.

This chain links TRBV2 with TRBJ1-2; 8 bases agree with TRBD1. V gave up 9 bases and J gave up 4 bases; unmatched junction bases: 7. The germline V gene has CDR1 SNHLY and CDR2 FYNNEI. This CDR3 is 13 amino acids long. The CDR3 region has the DNA TGTGCCAGTGAGGGACAGGTCGGCTATGGCTACACCTTC. Protein sequence: CASEGQVGYGYTF.

The chain has TRBV5-1 and TRBJ1-2; D unresolved. V lost 0 bases and J lost 7, with 4 bases in between. CDR1 and CDR2 (germline): SGHRS, YFSETQ. The CDR3 has 11 amino acids. The CDR3 loop is CASSLGLGYTF. The CDR3 DNA reads TGCGCCAGCAGCTTGGGTCTTGGCTACACCTTC.

For the CDR3, the DNA is TGCGCCAGCAGCCGCGCTACCCCCAATCAGCCCCAGCATTTT. It translates to CASSRATPNQPQHF. This chain links TRBV4-1 with TRBJ1-5, with no clear D. Germline V CDR1 and CDR2: MGHRA, YSYEKL. The CDR3 contains 14 residues. V lost 4 bases and J 3 bases, leaving 10 bases between the germline ends.

The chain's CDR3 is CASSLVGQGNTEAFF. The CDR3 DNA reads as TGCGCCAGCAGCTTGGTGGGACAGGGAAACACTGAAGCTTTCTTT. The chain links TRBV5-1 to TRBJ1-1, with 9 nucleotides matching TRBD1. There are 15 residues in the CDR3. The trim removed 0 bases at V and 2 bases at J, leaving 2 bases unmatched. The germline CDR1 and CDR2 sequences are SGHRS and YFSETQ.

For this clone: The limits of the CDR3 on the DNA are not certain, so only TCRdb's listed CDR3 is given. This rearrangement joins TRBV21-1 to TRBJ2-7; TRBD2 reflects the table's D call only, with no check against the DNA. TRBV21-1 counts as a pseudogene. Termini included, the CDR3 measures 15 amino acids. CDR3 sequence reads: CASSTSAGNSYEQYF.

The V call is TRBV18, the J call TRBJ2-3; 9 bases are a match to TRBD1. V lost 5 bases and J lost 0; bases outside the gene matches: 3. This CDR3 contains 15 residues. Germline V lookup: CDR1 KGHSH, CDR2 LQKENI. The CDR3 DNA is TGTGCCAGCTCATCGGGACAGGGAAGCACAGATACGCAGTATTTT. Its protein product is CASSSGQGSTDTQYF.

This chain links TRBV6-5 with TRBJ1-5, with 8 bases that match TRBD1. CDR3 size: 15 residues. Germline V CDR1 and CDR2: MNHEY, SVGAGI. The V segment lost 1 base and the J segment 6 bases; nucleotides outside the gene matches: 5. CDR3 sequence reads: CASSYYDRGGQPQHF. CDR3 nucleotide sequence: TGTGCCAGCAGTTACTACGACAGGGGTGGTCAGCCCCAGCATTTT.

The gene calls are TRBV7-9 and TRBJ2-1, with D tentatively TRBD1 (6 bases). This CDR3 spans 15 amino acids. CDR1 is SEHNR, CDR2 FQNEAQ, per germline (reference sequence). The ends were cut back, 6 bases at V and 9 bases at J, with 21 bases in the middle. CDR3: CASRSSGTPNGEQFF. CDR3 in DNA: TGTGCCAGCAGATCCTCCGGGACACCTAATGGTGAGCAGTTCTTC.

V usage is TRBV19 and J usage is TRBJ2-2; D remains unclear. Trimming took 9 bases from V and 5 from J, leaving 7 bases between them. The CDR3 length is 11 residues. The germline V gene encodes CDR1 LNHDA and CDR2 SQIVND (reference sequence). The CDR3 DNA is TGTGCCAGCAGCTTAACCGGGGAGCTGTTTTTT. Encoded protein: CASSLTGELFF.

The chain has TRBV6-1 and TRBJ1-5; a weak D match, TRBD1 (5 bases). Germline V gene sequence: CDR1 MNHNS, CDR2 SASEGT. The CDR3 length is 15 residues. Trimming removed 5 bases from V and 4 bases from J, with 15 bases in between. The CDR3 here is CASSPWTEGNQPQHF. The CDR3 DNA reads TGTGCCAGCAGTCCTTGGACCGAGGGGAATCAGCCCCAGCATTTT.

The count of this clone is one. The chain combines TRBV2 with TRBJ2-2; D may be TRBD1 (6 bases). Germline loops: CDR1 SNHLY, CDR2 FYNNEI. V dropped 5 bases and J dropped 6 bases, with 10 bases sitting between them. This CDR3 region has 13 residues. CDR3 region: CASSSQGSGELFF. CDR3 coding DNA: TGTGCCAGCAGTAGTCAGGGGTCCGGGGAGCTGTTTTTT.

This clone was detected only once. The chain combines TRBV14 with TRBJ2-1; D is possibly TRBD2 (7 bases). Trimming took 1 base from V and 7 from J, leaving 20 bases between them. Looked up from germline, CDR1 is SGHDN and CDR2 is FVKESK. The CDR3 has 17 residues. CDR3: CASSQAWGGAGINEQFF. The CDR3 coding sequence is TGTGCCAGCAGCCAAGCATGGGGGGGCGCAGGTATTAATGAGCAGTTCTTC.

The genes are TRBV20-1 and TRBJ2-4; D not resolved. Germline V CDR1 and CDR2: DFQATT, SNEGSKA (reference sequence). The V end lost 5 bases, the J end lost 5 bases, and 4 bases lay between the germline ends. CDR3 length equals 10 residues. The CDR3 here is CSARQNIQYF. CDR3 sequence (DNA): TGCAGTGCTCGGCAAAACATTCAGTACTTC.

This rearrangement joins TRBV11-3 to TRBJ1-2; TRBD1 aligns across 7 bases. V shed 5 bases and J 3 bases; nucleotides not matched to a gene: 18. The CDR3 extends over 18 amino acids. CDR1 is SGHNT, CDR2 YENEEA, per germline. The CDR3 sequence is CASSDPRDRRSPDYGYTF. CDR3 bases: TGTGCCAGCAGCGATCCCCGGGACAGACGCTCACCGGACTATGGCTACACCTTC. Together with reference TRBV11-3 and TRBJ1-2, the CDR3 gives the full variable domain: EAGVVQSPRYKIIEKKQPVAFWCNPISGHNTLYWYLQNLGQGPELLIRYENEEAVDDSQLPKDRFSAERLKGVDSTLKIQPAELGDSAVYLCASSDPRDRRSPDYGYTFGSGTRLTVV.

The chain employs TRBV2 and TRBJ2-2; D assignment may be TRBD1 or TRBD2 (5 bases each). The germline V gene has CDR1 SNHLY and CDR2 FYNNEI. V was cut by 3 bases and J by 5 bases, with 19 bases left in between. The CDR3 loop spans 17 amino acids. The CDR3 here is CASSDIGTRVGTGELFF. In nucleotides, the CDR3 is TGTGCCAGCAGTGATATAGGGACGAGGGTTGGGACCGGGGAGCTGTTTTTT.

This chain connects TRBV13 to TRBJ2-7, with a weak D call TRBD2 (6 bases). V lost 3 bases and J 2 bases, leaving 11 bases between the germline ends. Germline CDR1 PRHDT, CDR2 FYEKMQ (reference sequence). The CDR3 has 14 amino acids. The CDR3 sequence is CASSFYRLAYEQYF. The CDR3 DNA reads as TGTGCCAGCAGCTTTTACAGACTAGCCTACGAGCAGTACTTC.

The chain carries TRBV6-1 and TRBJ1-5; 8 nucleotides match TRBD1. Germline trimming cut 4 bases from V and 7 bases from J; bases unmatched to any gene: 3. From germline, CDR1 is MNHNS and CDR2 SASEGT. CDR3 size: 13 residues. The CDR3 protein is CASSGTGRQPQHF. CDR3 nucleotide sequence: TGTGCCAGCAGTGGGACAGGGCGACAGCCCCAGCATTTT.

This sequence joins TRBV6-5 and TRBJ1-6; D is undetermined. The CDR3 spans 14 residues. Trimming left V 2 bases short and J 4 bases short, with 6 bases between. Germline CDR1 MNHEY, CDR2 SVGAGI. CDR3 DNA sequence: TGTGCCAGCAGTTACCAGGTTTATAATTCACCCCTCCACTTT. It encodes CASSYQVYNSPLHF.

The chain recombines TRBV5-1 with TRBJ2-2, with D perhaps TRBD2 (5 bases). The germline V gene encodes CDR1 SGHRS and CDR2 YFSETQ. CDR3 length: 13 amino acids. V dropped 1 base and J dropped 7 bases, with 8 bases sitting between them. The CDR3 DNA sequence: TGCGCCAGCAGCTTGTCGGACTTCGGGGAGCTGTTTTTT. Protein: CASSLSDFGELFF. The variable domain in full, completed from reference TRBV5-1 and TRBJ2-2, reads KAGVTQTPRYLIKTRGQQVTLSCSPISGHRSVSWYQQTPGQGLQFLFEYFSETQRNKGNFPGRFSGRQFSNSRSEMNVSTLELGDSALYLCASSLSDFGELFFGEGSRLTVL.

The rearrangement uses TRBV9 and TRBJ1-1; D not resolved. The CDR3 consists of 15 residues. Trimming left V 3 bases short and J 3 bases short, with 15 bases between. Looked up from germline, CDR1 is SGDLS and CDR2 is YYNGEE. The CDR3 loop is CASSGRLRHDTEAFF. The CDR3 DNA reads TGTGCCAGCAGCGGAAGATTGAGACACGACACTGAAGCTTTCTTT.

J is TRBJ2-5 and V is TRBV19; D not resolved. V dropped 3 bases and J dropped 4 bases, with 3 bases sitting between them. The length of the CDR3 is 11 residues. Looked up from germline, CDR1 is LNHDA and CDR2 is SQIVND (reference sequence). CDR3: CASSMGETQYF. CDR3 sequence (DNA): TGTGCCAGTAGTATGGGAGAGACCCAGTACTTC.

The chain couples TRBV29-1 to TRBJ1-2, with unresolved D. CDR3 length: 16 residues. Germline CDR1 SQVTM, CDR2 ANQGSEA. Trimming removed 3 bases from V and 4 bases from J, with 21 bases in between. Here the CDR3 DNA reads TGCAGCGTTGAGGCCCCGAGGGCCGTTGCCCCCTATGGCTACACCTTC. This translates into CSVEAPRAVAPYGYTF. Together with reference TRBV29-1 and TRBJ1-2, the CDR3 gives the full variable domain: SAVISQKPSRDICQRGTSLTIQCQVDSQVTMMFWYRQQPGQSLTLIATANQGSEATYESGFVIDKFPISRPNLTFSTLTVSNMSPEDSSIYLCSVEAPRAVAPYGYTFGSGTRLTVV.

This chain joins TRBV6-1 and TRBJ1-1; D possibly corresponds to TRBD1 (5 bases). The CDR3 has 16 amino acids. Trimming removed 1 base from V and 4 bases from J, with 16 bases in between. The germline CDR1 and CDR2 sequences are MNHNS and SASEGT. CDR3 nucleotides: TGTGCCAGCAGTGAAGGAGGGGCAGCCCGGGCCACTGAAGCTTTCTTT. This translates into CASSEGGAARATEAFF.